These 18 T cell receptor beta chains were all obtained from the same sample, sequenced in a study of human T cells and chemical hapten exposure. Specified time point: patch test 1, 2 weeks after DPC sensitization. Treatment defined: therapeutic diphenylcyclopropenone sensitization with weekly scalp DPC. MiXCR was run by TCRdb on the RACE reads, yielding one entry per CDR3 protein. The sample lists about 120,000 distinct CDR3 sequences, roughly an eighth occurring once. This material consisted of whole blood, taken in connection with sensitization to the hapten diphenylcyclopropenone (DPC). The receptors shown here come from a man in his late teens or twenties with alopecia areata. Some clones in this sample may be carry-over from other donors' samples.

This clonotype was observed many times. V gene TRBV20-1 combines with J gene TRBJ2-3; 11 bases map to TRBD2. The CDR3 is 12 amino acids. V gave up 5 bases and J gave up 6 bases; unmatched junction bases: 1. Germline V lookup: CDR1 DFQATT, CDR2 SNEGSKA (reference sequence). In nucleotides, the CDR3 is TGCAGTGCTCGGACTAGCGGGGATACGCAGTATTTT. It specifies CSARTSGDTQYF.

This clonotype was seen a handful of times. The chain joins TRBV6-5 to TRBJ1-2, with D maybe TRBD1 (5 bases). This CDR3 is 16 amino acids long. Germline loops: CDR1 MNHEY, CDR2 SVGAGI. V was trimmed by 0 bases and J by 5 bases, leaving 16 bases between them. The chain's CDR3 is CASSYSLGGVEYGYTF. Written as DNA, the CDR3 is TGTGCCAGCAGTTACTCGCTGGGGGGGGTAGAGTATGGCTACACCTTC.

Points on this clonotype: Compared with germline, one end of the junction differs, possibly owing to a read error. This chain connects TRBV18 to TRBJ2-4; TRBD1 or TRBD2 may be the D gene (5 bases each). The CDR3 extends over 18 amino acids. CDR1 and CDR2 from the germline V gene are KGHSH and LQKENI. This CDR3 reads CTSSKPGTGEPDGDIQYF. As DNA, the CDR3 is TGTACCAGCTCAAAACCCGGGACCGGAGAACCCGATGGGGACATTCAGTACTTC.

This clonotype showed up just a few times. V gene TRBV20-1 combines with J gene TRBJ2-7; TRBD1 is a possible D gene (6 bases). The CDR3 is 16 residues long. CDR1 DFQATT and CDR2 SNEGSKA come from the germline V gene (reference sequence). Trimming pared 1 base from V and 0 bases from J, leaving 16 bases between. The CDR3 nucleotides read TGCAGTGCTAGAGTCCCAGTGGGGACACCCTCCTACGAGCAGTACTTC. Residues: CSARVPVGTPSYEQYF.

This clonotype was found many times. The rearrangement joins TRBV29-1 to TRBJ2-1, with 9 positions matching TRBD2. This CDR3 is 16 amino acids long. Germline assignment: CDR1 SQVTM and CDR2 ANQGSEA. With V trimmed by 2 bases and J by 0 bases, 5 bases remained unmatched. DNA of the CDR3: TGCAGCGTTGAAAAGCGGGGGGCCGACTCCTACAATGAGCAGTTCTTC. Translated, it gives CSVEKRGADSYNEQFF.

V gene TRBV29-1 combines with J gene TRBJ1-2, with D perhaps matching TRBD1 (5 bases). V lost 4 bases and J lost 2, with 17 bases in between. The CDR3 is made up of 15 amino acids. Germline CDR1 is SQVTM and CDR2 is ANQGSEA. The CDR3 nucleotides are TGCAGCGTTGTTTATTCGGAACGGACAAACTATGGCTACACCTTC. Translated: CSVVYSERTNYGYTF.

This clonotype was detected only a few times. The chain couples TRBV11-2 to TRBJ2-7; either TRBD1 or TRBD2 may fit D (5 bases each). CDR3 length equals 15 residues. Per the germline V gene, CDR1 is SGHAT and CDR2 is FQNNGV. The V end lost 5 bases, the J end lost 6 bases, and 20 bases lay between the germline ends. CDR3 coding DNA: TGTGCCAGCAGCCTAATCTCCGGGGCCCTAGCCGAGCAGTACTTC. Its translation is CASSLISGALAEQYF.

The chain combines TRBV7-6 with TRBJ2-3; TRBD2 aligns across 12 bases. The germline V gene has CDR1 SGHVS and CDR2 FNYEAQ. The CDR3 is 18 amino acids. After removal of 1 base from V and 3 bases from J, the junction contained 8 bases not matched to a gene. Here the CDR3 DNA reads TGTGCCAGCAGCTTAGAATTCTCTCTAGCGGGGGGGACAGATACGCAGTATTTT. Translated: CASSLEFSLAGGTDTQYF.

The CDR3 loop is CSASSGGTDGYTF. The CDR3 bases are TGCAGTGCTAGTTCCGGAGGAACGGATGGCTACACCTTC. The chain is built from TRBV20-1 and TRBJ1-2; D is unresolved. V was clipped by 3 bases and J by 6 bases, with 14 bases between them. This CDR3 comprises 13 residues. Germline V gene lookup returns CDR1 DFQATT and CDR2 SNEGSKA (reference sequence).

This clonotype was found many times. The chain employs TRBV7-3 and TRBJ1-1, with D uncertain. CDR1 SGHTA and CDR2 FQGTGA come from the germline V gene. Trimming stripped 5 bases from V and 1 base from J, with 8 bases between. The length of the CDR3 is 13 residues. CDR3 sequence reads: CASSPLKNTEAFF. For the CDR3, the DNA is TGTGCCAGCAGCCCGCTGAAGAACACTGAAGCTTTCTTT.

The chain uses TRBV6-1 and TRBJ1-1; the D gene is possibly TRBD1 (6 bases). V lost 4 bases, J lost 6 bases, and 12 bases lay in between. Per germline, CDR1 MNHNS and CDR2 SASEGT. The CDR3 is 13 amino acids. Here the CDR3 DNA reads TGTGCCAGCAGTGTTATGGACAGCGCTGAAGCTTTCTTT. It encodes CASSVMDSAEAFF.

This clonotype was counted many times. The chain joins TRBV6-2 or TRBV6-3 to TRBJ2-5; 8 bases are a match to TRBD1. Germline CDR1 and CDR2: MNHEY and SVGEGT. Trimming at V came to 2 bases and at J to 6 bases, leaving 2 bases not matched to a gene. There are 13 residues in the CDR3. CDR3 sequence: CASSYGTGQTQYF. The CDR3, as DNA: TGTGCCAGCAGTTACGGGACAGGTCAGACCCAGTACTTC.

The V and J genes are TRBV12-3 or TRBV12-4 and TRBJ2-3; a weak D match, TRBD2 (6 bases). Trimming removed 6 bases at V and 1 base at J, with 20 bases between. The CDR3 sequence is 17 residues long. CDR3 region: CASSHQRSGVGTDTQYF. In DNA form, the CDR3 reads TGTGCCAGCAGCCACCAACGGTCGGGGGTCGGCACAGATACGCAGTATTTT.

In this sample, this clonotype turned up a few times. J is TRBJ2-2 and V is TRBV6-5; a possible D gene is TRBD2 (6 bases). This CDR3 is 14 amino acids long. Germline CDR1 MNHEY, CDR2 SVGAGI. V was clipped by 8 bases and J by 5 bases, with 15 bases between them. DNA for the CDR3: TGTGCCAGCTGGAAGGGGAGGAAAACCGGGGAGCTGTTTTTT. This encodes CASWKGRKTGELFF.

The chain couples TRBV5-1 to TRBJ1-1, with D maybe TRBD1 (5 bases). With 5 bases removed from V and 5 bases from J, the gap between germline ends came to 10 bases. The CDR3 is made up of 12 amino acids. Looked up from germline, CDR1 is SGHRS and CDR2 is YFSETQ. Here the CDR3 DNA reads TGCGCCAGCAGATTTGGGGGAACTGAAGCTTTCTTT. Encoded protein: CASRFGGTEAFF. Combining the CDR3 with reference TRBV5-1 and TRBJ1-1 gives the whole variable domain KAGVTQTPRYLIKTRGQQVTLSCSPISGHRSVSWYQQTPGQGLQFLFEYFSETQRNKGNFPGRFSGRQFSNSRSEMNVSTLELGDSALYLCASRFGGTEAFFGQGTRLTVV.

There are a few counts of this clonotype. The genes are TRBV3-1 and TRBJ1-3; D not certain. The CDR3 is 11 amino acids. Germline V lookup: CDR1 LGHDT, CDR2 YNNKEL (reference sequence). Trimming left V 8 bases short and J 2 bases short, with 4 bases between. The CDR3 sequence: CASGTGNTIYF. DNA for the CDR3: TGTGCCAGCGGGACTGGAAACACCATATATTTT.

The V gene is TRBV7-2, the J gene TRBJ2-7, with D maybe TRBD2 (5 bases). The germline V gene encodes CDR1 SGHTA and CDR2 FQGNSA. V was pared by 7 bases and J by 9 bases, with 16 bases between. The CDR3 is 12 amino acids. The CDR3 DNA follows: TGTGCCAGCACCCTCCCGCGGGCCGCGCAGTACTTC. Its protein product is CASTLPRAAQYF.

CDR3 sequence: CASSFGEGEQYF. The CDR3 region has the DNA TGTGCCAGCAGTTTCGGAGAGGGCGAGCAGTACTTC. The chain couples TRBV28 to TRBJ2-7; maybe TRBD2 (5 bases). Trimming removed 3 bases from V and 6 bases from J, with 9 bases in between. The CDR3 is 12 amino acids. CDR1 and CDR2 (germline): MDHEN, SYDVKM.